This T cell receptor beta chain was recorded in a study of long-term antiretroviral therapy in people with HIV. Each contributor possessed a minimum of one pre-ART and a minimum of two post-ART PBMC samples. A v3.0 immunoSEQ assay was performed at survey level. The method was immunoSEQ multiplex PCR; TCRdb's version includes in-frame clones alone and lacks a portion of them. The sample includes roughly 28,000 clones, roughly 90% of them seen just once. The CDR3 consists of 12 residues. CDR1 is SGDLS and CDR2 is YYNGEE in the germline V gene. J lost 0 bases, V lost 7 bases, and 1 base had no gene match.

This chain connects TRBV9 to TRBJ2-7, with 7 bases identical to TRBD2. The receptor was derived from a woman aged 18-29 years with HIV. This material consisted of unsorted PBMCs, taken 1.8 years after starting antiretroviral therapy. The CDR3 coding sequence is TGTGCCAGCTGCGGGAGCTCCTACGAGCAGTACTTC. Encoded protein: CASCGSSYEQYF. Complete variable domain (other parts from reference TRBV9 and TRBJ2-7): DSGVTQTPKHLITATGQRVTLRCSPRSGDLSVYWYQQSLDQGLQFLIQYYNGEERAKGNILERFSAQQFPDLHSELNLSSLELGDSALYFCASCGSSYEQYFGPGTRLTVT.